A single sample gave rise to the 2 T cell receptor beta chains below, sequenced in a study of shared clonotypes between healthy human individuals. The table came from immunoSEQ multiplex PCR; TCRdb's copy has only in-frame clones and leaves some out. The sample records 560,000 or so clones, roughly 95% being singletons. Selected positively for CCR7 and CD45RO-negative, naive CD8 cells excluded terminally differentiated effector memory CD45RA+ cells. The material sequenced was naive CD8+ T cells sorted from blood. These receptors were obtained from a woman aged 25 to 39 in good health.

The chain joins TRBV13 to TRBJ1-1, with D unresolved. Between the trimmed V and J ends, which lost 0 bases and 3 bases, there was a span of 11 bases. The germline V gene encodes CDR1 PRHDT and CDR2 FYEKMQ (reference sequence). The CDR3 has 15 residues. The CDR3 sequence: CASSLGSVSYTEAFF. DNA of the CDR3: TGTGCCAGCAGCTTAGGGAGTGTGAGTTACACTGAAGCTTTCTTT.

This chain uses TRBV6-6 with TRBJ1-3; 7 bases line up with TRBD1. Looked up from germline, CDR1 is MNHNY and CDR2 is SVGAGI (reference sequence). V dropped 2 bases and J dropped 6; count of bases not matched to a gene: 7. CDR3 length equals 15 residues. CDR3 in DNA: TGTGCCAGCAGTTACCCAGGGGACAGAGAAAACACCATATATTTT. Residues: CASSYPGDRENTIYF.